This T cell receptor (beta chain) came from a study of cytomegalovirus exposure and HLA in healthy donors. 60 Vbeta and 13 Jbeta primers were used in PCR. Clones were sequenced by immunoSEQ multiplex PCR, and TCRdb holds only the in-frame ones, with some missing. Of about 130,000 clones listed, approximately 71% are singletons. Germline CDR1 reads SGHRS; CDR2 reads YFSETQ. After removal of 4 bases from V and 9 bases from J, the junction contained 12 bases not matched to a gene. CDR3 size: 14 residues. Study results and limitations: For TCR beta chains, V- and J-gene trimming was later linked to a missense DCLRE1C variant.

A remark on this clone: Its antigen is not identified.

The chain joins TRBV5-1 to TRBJ1-1; TRBD1 matches at 7 bases. The receptor's source is a man younger than 45 in good health and CMV-seronegative. Sequencing input: PBMCs. In DNA form, the CDR3 reads TGCGCCAGCAGCCCAACGACAGGGCCAACCCAAGCTTTCTTT. Translated: CASSPTTGPTQAFF.